This T cell receptor beta chain was sequenced during a study of identical twins (dated by TCRdb to 2016 to 2017). For the wider study: TCR alpha and beta repertoires from monozygotic twins, unrelated adults of various ages and cord blood were deep-sequenced to test whether fetal clonotypes persist. To rule out contamination, the twin experiments were replicated at different times with different library preparation protocols.

The full study reports these points: Invariant T cells such as MAIT and iNKT could partly confound zero-insertion analyses, although diverse VJ usage argued against such confounding for most clonotypes. Because the same donors could not be followed over many years, conclusions were based on cross-sectional statistical analysis. Fewer insertions were carried by abundant cord blood beta clonotypes; a weaker similar trend was observed in young adult naive repertoires, while no such trend was observed in memory repertoires. Out-of-frame TCR alpha sequences shared between twins showed an excess of low generation-probability sequences compared with coincidental sharing between unrelated individuals. Recombination models systematically underestimated out-of-frame TCR alpha sharing in monozygotic twins but agreed with sharing between unrelated individuals. In beta out-of-frame sequences, excess twin sharing was weaker, because having fewer shared sequences lowered the signal-to-noise ratio.

This clonotype has just a few counts. Its antigen specificity is not known. No base qualities exist here, and no much larger clone lies one base off it. Library prep was done by 5' RACE. The sequencer listed for this sample is Illumina HiSeq 2000. Template switching added a universal primer binding site, and the final cDNA carried a unique molecular identifier that allowed TCR cDNA molecules to be counted accurately. Specific primers in the conserved constant-segment region were used to synthesize first-strand cDNA for the TCR alpha and beta chains. To control for contamination, every cDNA library was double barcoded, receiving both a SMART-Mk sample barcode and Illumina barcodes. TruSeq adapter sequences along with Illumina sample barcodes were introduced in two successive PCR steps. The Illumina HiSeq platform was used with custom primers to sequence TCR alpha and beta cDNA libraries. On the authors' methods: Raw reads were processed with MiGEC to extract unique molecular identifiers, and MiXCR was used to determine CDR3 positions. For each individual, recombination models were inferred using an EM algorithm with the repgenHMM and IGoR tools. The tcR package in R was used for shared clonotype analysis, with sharing normalized by the product of cloneset sizes. Out-of-frame nonproductive sequences were analyzed to study raw recombination free of thymic and clonal selection effects. TCRdb cleaned the public reads at Q25 with fastp, built clones with MiXCR and kept in-frame beta chains. Each entry merges the rows of one CDR3 protein and shows their most common DNA and genes. The V and J calls and clone size come from TCRdb's table, not from the authors' own analysis. This sample holds roughly 500,000 distinct CDR3 sequences; less than 25% were observed only once. Approximately 0.95% of the sample comes from the top ten.

The CDR3 starts with the cysteine, ends with the phenylalanine, and has 15 residues. Here the CDR3 DNA is all that survives: 45 bases in frame from base 1. V is clipped by 1 base and J by 5 bases, and the sequence between their germline boundaries is 16 bases long. Looking up the germline V gene (reference sequence) yields CDR1 GTSNPN and CDR2 SVGIG. Every donor was a healthy Caucasian. The twin cohort comprised three pairs of female monozygotic twins, all aged about 18 to 29 years. CD4+ and CD8+ T cell populations were isolated with positive isolation kits from Invitrogen. These same data were also listed under a study on T cells expressing NK-cell markers. As the second publication notes: Fewer than ten donors provided sorted CD3+CD56+NKG2C+, CD3+CD56+NKG2C- and CD3+CD56-NKG2C+ T-cell subsets, whose TCR beta-chain repertoires were profiled. Among the eight sequenced donors, seven were HCMV-seropositive and one was HCMV-seronegative. In several experiments an anti-gammadeltaTCR antibody was added to restrict sorting to alphabetaTCR-expressing T cells. In a handful of donors, the dominant CD3+CD56+NKG2C+ clonotypes ranked among the top 10 CD8+ clonotypes, making up roughly 1.0-7.0% of CD8+ T cells. Those dominant clonotypes were again the most abundant among CD3+CD56-NKG2C+ cells in four donors, at roughly 25-65%. Whether the expanded NKG2C-expressing T cell clones were specific for HCMV antigens remained unclear. The study sequenced eight donors, all healthy volunteers chosen at random: three men and five women. HCMV serostatus was determined by detecting HCMV-specific IgG in serum with a commercial ELISA kit. Reads were demultiplexed and grouped by UMI with MIGEC, and clonotypes were assembled and quantified with MiTCR. Only TCR cDNA sequences supported by at least two reads were kept to exclude erroneous sequences. The tcR package was used for downstream repertoire analysis, and clonotypes were matched between fractions using CDR3 nucleotide sequence together with V segment. VDJmatch was used to annotate antigen specificity against VDJdb, with one amino acid substitution in CDR3 permitted.

The sequenced sample was CD4+ T cells sorted from blood. The chain couples TRBV30 to TRBJ2-3, with the D segment identity uncertain. This TCR was sampled from a woman aged 18-29 years in good health. The DNA sequence reads TGTGCCTGGAGTGGAAGTGTGTTCGTTATAGATACGCAGTATTTT. This translates into CAWSGSVFVIDTQYF.